This T cell receptor beta chain was identified during a study of blood T cell repertoires in COVID-19. Study information: Samples representing acute and convalescent COVID-19 were sourced from the United States, Italy and Spain.

With respect to this clone: Other DNA sequences in the sample encode the same CDR3.

Authors' analysis steps: Researchers report that nucleated cell counts were estimated from reference gene primer amplification. The assay was immunoSEQ multiplex PCR, and TCRdb's table has in-frame clones only and misses some. D and trimming were read from the DNA, whereas the V and J calls and clone size are those reported in that table. The table has around 50,000 clones, 88% seen once. Sequencing was performed on peripheral blood. The origin of this receptor is a man over 45 with active COVID-19.

The CDR3 DNA sequence: TGCGCCAGCAGCTTGGGGGGGCCAGGGGCCAACGTCCTGACTTTC. Encoded protein: CASSLGGPGANVLTF. The chain carries TRBV5-1 and TRBJ2-6, with a tentative D call TRBD1 (6 bases). There are 15 residues in the CDR3. In germline, CDR1 is SGHRS, CDR2 YFSETQ. Between the trimmed V and J ends, which lost 0 bases and 4 bases, there was a span of 8 bases.